This TCR beta chain originates from a study of CD8 T cells in ankylosing spondylitis. Study-wide results and caveats: Relatively scarce in peripheral blood, disease-linked clones were CD8+. Reactive arthritis synovial fluid and blood previously showed some of these motif variants.

As to this clonotype: Its antigen is unknown.

Construction of TCR beta libraries was performed using quantitative 5'-RACE with molecular barcodes. Via MiXCR, TCRdb re-called the 5' RACE reads, giving one row per CDR3 protein. Among some 300,000 distinct CDR3 sequences listed, less than 25% were seen once. Deletions cut 4 bases from V and 3 bases from J, with 12 bases between. The CDR3 runs to 14 residues. Germline V CDR1 and CDR2: LNHDA, SQIVND (reference sequence). This clonotype was obtained from a female donor with ankylosing spondylitis or in good health (not recorded which). The chain recombines TRBV19 with TRBJ2-5; tentatively, D is TRBD2 (5 bases). Material: blood, either unsorted or a sorted T cell fraction (not recorded which). CDR3 DNA: TGTGCCAGTAGTAAAACTAGTCCCAAAGAGACCCAGTACTTC. Amino acid sequence: CASSKTSPKETQYF.